The entry below gives a single TCR beta chain sequence along with its context. In the original analysis: From reference gene primer amplification, estimates of nucleated cell counts were derived. Method: immunoSEQ multiplex PCR; TCRdb's copy keeps in-frame clones and lacks some. V and J calls and clone size come straight from that table; D and trimming were deduced from the DNA. The repertoire holds about 200,000 clones, with 65% to 90% as singletons. The junction had 6 bases not matched to a gene; V was cut back by 5 bases and J by 2 bases. CDR3 length equals 14 residues. Per the germline V gene, CDR1 is MNHEY and CDR2 is SMNVEV (reference sequence). This entry belongs to a study of blood T cell repertoires in COVID-19. At the level of the study: Acute and convalescent COVID-19 samples came from the United States, Italy and Spain. Sources were T cells, B-cell-depleted T cells, or PBMCs; the material itself was cDNA or gDNA.

This chain links TRBV27 with TRBJ2-7; 7 nucleotides align to TRBD1. The TCR was taken from a human donor in a cohort sampled during active COVID-19. The sequenced sample was peripheral blood. CDR3 DNA: TGTGCCAGCAGTCCGGACAGGAAAACCTACGAGCAGTACTTC. Protein sequence: CASSPDRKTYEQYF.